Shown below are 9 T cell receptor beta chains from a single sample sequenced in a study of T cells in Graves' hyperthyroidism and ophthalmopathy. It was RNA transcripts that yielded the amplified TCR beta CDR3 regions. TCR CDR3 underwent first-round RT-PCR with the HTBI primer set. Each CDR3 protein is one row after TCRdb ran MiXCR on the multiplex PCR reads. The sample holds about 580,000 distinct CDR3 sequences, roughly 14% seen once. Sequenced input: blood. The source is a woman aged 25-40 years with Graves' hyperthyroidism that later progressed to Graves' ophthalmopathy.

This clonotype was detected many times. The rearrangement joins TRBV5-1 to TRBJ2-5; D call uncertain. CDR3 length: 14 amino acids. Germline-derived CDR1 and CDR2 are SGHRS and YFSETQ. V was shortened by 1 base and J by 0 bases, with 7 bases between the two germline ends. The CDR3 spells CASSLNGNQETQYF. CDR3 sequence (DNA): TGCGCCAGCAGCTTGAATGGGAACCAAGAGACCCAGTACTTC.

This clonotype was found many times. The rearrangement links TRBV19 to TRBJ1-1; 8 nucleotides align to TRBD1. Germline V gene lookup returns CDR1 LNHDA and CDR2 SQIVND (reference sequence). This CDR3 has 17 amino acids. V gave up 5 bases and J gave up 1 base; unmatched junction bases: 12. The CDR3 loop reads CASSPTTGQGANTEAFF. Written as DNA, the CDR3 is TGTGCCAGTAGTCCGACGACAGGGCAGGGGGCGAACACTGAAGCTTTCTTT.

The chain employs TRBV7-9 and TRBJ1-5; D is uncertain. Germline values: CDR1 SEHNR, CDR2 FQNEAQ (reference sequence). This CDR3 comprises 15 residues. The V end was cut by 4 bases, the J end by 3 bases, with 13 bases between. The CDR3 loop reads CASSSPTEINQPQHF. CDR3 bases: TGTGCCAGCAGCTCCCCTACAGAAATCAATCAGCCCCAGCATTTT.

This clonotype was counted ten times or more. The chain is built from TRBV29-1 and TRBJ2-5, with TRBD1 matching 9 bases. J gave up 2 bases and V 4 bases, and 5 bases lay outside the gene matches. Germline CDR1 reads SQVTM; CDR2 reads ANQGSEA. There are 14 residues in the CDR3. The CDR3 DNA sequence: TGCAGCGTTGGAGGGACAGGGACTCAAGAGACCCAGTACTTC. Translating it yields CSVGGTGTQETQYF.

Many counts were recorded for this clonotype. The V call is TRBV6-1, the J call TRBJ1-5; 7 positions match TRBD1. Germline V gene sequence: CDR1 MNHNS, CDR2 SASEGT. V gave up 5 bases and J gave up 3 bases; unmatched junction bases: 7. There are 15 residues in the CDR3. In DNA form, the CDR3 reads TGTGCCAGCAGTTCAGGGGGAACGTACAATCAGCCCCAGCATTTT. Amino acid sequence: CASSSGGTYNQPQHF.

This clonotype was observed many times. This chain links TRBV6-1 with TRBJ2-5, with D possibly being TRBD1 (6 bases). The V end was cut by 6 bases, the J end by 0 bases, with 20 bases between. The CDR3 extends over 17 amino acids. Germline V gene data show CDR1 as MNHNS and CDR2 as SASEGT. The DNA for the CDR3 is TGTGCCAGCAGAAGCCGGGACAAGATCGAATACCAAGAGACCCAGTACTTC. Amino acids: CASRSRDKIEYQETQYF.

This clonotype was recorded once. Possible read error: a much larger clone is one base away. The chain joins TRBV18 to TRBJ2-7; TRBD2 agrees at 8 bases. The CDR3 runs to 15 residues. Germline CDR1 reads KGHSH; CDR2 reads LQKENI. The DNA for the CDR3 is TGTGCCAGCTCACCGACGGGGGGGCGCGACGGCGAGCAGTCCTTC. This gives the protein CASSPTGGRDGEQSF.

This clonotype was recorded at least ten times. V usage is TRBV6-6 and J usage is TRBJ1-2, with D maybe TRBD1 (5 bases). V gave up 1 base and J gave up 4 bases, with 10 bases separating them. The CDR3 loop spans 14 amino acids. Germline CDR1 is MNHNY and CDR2 is SVGAGI (reference sequence). This chain's CDR3 is CASSYYGAGYGYTF. The CDR3 coding sequence is TGTGCCAGCAGTTACTATGGGGCCGGCTATGGCTACACCTTC.

This clonotype was detected ten times or more. J is TRBJ1-1 and V is TRBV20-1; D unresolved. The germline V and J ends were trimmed by 0 bases and 1 base, with 9 bases remaining between them. Germline values: CDR1 DFQATT, CDR2 SNEGSKA (reference sequence). The CDR3 contains 14 residues. This chain's CDR3 is CSARDAVTNTEAFF. In DNA, the CDR3 is TGCAGTGCTAGAGATGCCGTTACGAACACTGAAGCTTTCTTT.